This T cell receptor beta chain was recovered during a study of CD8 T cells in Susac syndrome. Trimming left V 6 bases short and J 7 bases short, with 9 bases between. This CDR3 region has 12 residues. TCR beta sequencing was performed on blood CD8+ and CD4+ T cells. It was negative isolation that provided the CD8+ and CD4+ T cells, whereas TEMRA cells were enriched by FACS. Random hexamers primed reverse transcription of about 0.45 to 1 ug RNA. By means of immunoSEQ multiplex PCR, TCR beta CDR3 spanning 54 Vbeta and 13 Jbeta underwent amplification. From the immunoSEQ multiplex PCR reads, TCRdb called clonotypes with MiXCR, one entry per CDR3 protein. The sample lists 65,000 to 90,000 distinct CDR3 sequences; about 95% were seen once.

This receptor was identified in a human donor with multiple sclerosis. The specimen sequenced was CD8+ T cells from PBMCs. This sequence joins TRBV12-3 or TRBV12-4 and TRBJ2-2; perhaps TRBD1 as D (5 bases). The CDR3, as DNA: TGTGCCAGCAGCCAAGGGGACGGGGAGCTGTTTTTT. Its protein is CASSQGDGELFF.